This T cell receptor beta chain was profiled in a study of long-term antiretroviral therapy in people with HIV. Study-wide results and caveats: An increase in diversity followed ART, yet levels stayed below transplant donor controls.

Per donor, a minimum of one pre-ART and a minimum of two post-ART PBMC samples were available. Survey level was the resolution at which the v3.0 immunoSEQ assay ran. Repertoires were generated with immunoSEQ multiplex PCR, while TCRdb's copy carries only in-frame clones and drops some. The repertoire holds 35,000 to 40,000 clones, with roughly 88% as singletons. About this clone itself: Antigen unknown.

Germline-derived CDR1 and CDR2 are MGHRA and YSYEKL. The CDR3 contains 14 residues. Trimming removed 1 base at V and 2 bases at J, with 9 bases between. This TCR was recovered from a man aged 18 to 30 with HIV. The chain uses TRBV4-1 and TRBJ2-7; D remains ambiguous. Material: unsorted PBMCs, obtained 2.2 years after starting antiretroviral therapy. Here the CDR3 DNA reads TGCGCCAGCAGCCAAGGCATTTTCCCCTACGAGCAGTACTTC. This translates into CASSQGIFPYEQYF.